The entry that follows covers one T cell receptor beta chain sequence. V trimming: 0 bases; J trimming: 1 base; junction bases outside the gene matches: 6. Germline CDR1 is SGHNT and CDR2 is YYREEE (reference sequence). This CDR3 is 17 amino acids long. TCRdb's copy holds only in-frame clones and misses some; the assay was immunoSEQ multiplex PCR. The repertoire consists of about 76,000 clones, with 82% occurring once and the leading ten covering around a quarter. This entry belongs to a study of blood T cell repertoires in COVID-19. The receptor was isolated from a human donor in a cohort sampled during active COVID-19. The chain joins TRBV5-4 to TRBJ2-5; 10 bases line up with TRBD2. Sequenced: peripheral blood. The CDR3 spells CASSLGASGGVQETQYF. The CDR3 nucleotides are TGTGCCAGCAGCTTGGGCGCTAGCGGGGGAGTCCAAGAGACCCAGTACTTC.